Listed here are 3 T cell receptor beta chains from one sample, sequenced in a study of shared clonotypes between healthy human individuals. Clones were sequenced by immunoSEQ multiplex PCR, and TCRdb holds only the in-frame ones, with some missing. The sample carries 2 million to 2.5 million clones, about nine tenths recorded once. Sequenced material: naive CD4+ T cells from PBMCs. Subset here: CD45RA+ positively selected. The receptors originated from a man aged 18-30 years in good health. Some clones in this sample may be carry-over from other donors' samples.

The gene calls are TRBV4-3 and TRBJ2-1; TRBD1 might be the D (6 bases). V was clipped by 0 bases and J by 9 bases, with 15 bases between them. The germline V gene encodes CDR1 LGHNA and CDR2 YSLEER. This CDR3 comprises 15 residues. The CDR3 coding sequence is TGCGCCAGCAGCCAAGAGGACCTTTCCAGGGGTGAGCAGTTCTTC. Translated, it gives CASSQEDLSRGEQFF.

The CDR3 reads CSVEAPQGNTGELFF. The CDR3 DNA reads as TGCAGCGTTGAAGCGCCACAGGGGAACACCGGGGAGCTGTTTTTT. The chain couples TRBV29-1 to TRBJ2-2; tentatively, D is TRBD1 (6 bases). The CDR3 sequence is 15 residues long. In germline, CDR1 is SQVTM, CDR2 ANQGSEA. Trimming cost V 1 base and J 1 base, with 10 bases left between them.

This chain joins TRBV5-4 and TRBJ2-3, with 8 bases aligning to TRBD1. V lost 5 bases to trimming and J lost 0 bases; unmatched junction nucleotides: 11. The CDR3 is 17 residues long. Germline V lookup: CDR1 SGHNT, CDR2 YYREEE (reference sequence). CDR3 sequence: CASSWGTGGPSTDTQYF. The CDR3 DNA reads TGTGCCAGCAGTTGGGGAACAGGGGGTCCTAGCACAGATACGCAGTATTTT.